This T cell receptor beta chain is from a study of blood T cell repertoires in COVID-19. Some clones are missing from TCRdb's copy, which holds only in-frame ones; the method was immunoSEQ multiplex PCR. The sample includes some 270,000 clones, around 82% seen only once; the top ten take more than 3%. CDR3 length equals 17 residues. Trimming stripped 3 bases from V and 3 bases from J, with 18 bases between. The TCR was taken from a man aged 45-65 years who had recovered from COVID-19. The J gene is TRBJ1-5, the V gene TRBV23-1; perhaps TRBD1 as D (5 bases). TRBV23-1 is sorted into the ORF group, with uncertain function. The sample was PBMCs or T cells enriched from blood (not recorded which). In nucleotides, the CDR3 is TGCGCCAGCAGTCAGCCTTATCACAGGATAGACAATCAGCCCCAGCATTTT. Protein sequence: CASSQPYHRIDNQPQHF.